The subject of this entry is one TCR beta chain. With 1 base clipped from V and 5 bases from J, the junction kept 8 bases outside the gene matches. This CDR3 is built from 15 residues. Looked up from germline, CDR1 is SGHVT and CDR2 is SQSDAQ. This sample is drawn from a study of blood T cell repertoires in COVID-19. Study information: Specimens from acute and convalescent COVID-19 originated in the United States, Italy and Spain. PBMCs, B-cell-depleted T cells, or T cells were the source of the cDNA or gDNA that made up the material.

Original processing methods: Cell counts per sample came from amplifying reference gene primers. The repertoire was sequenced with immunoSEQ multiplex PCR; TCRdb's copy has only in-frame clones and lacks some. The DNA was the basis for D and trimming; V, J and clone size are from that table. This sample has approximately 90,000 clones; over 75% occur once, and the top ten carry around 4%. The origin of this receptor is a man between 60 and 70 years old with acute or convalescent COVID-19. This chain links TRBV7-4 with TRBJ2-7; TRBD1 agrees at 7 bases. The material sequenced was peripheral blood. In DNA form, the CDR3 reads TGTGCCAGCAGCTTAGGCAAACAGGGGTCCAACGAGCAGTACTTC. Protein: CASSLGKQGSNEQYF.